A single T cell receptor (beta chain) is shown here with its context. CDR3 length: 13 amino acids. Trimming cost V 8 bases and J 3 bases, with 10 bases left between them. Germline V lookup: CDR1 MNHEY, CDR2 SVGAGI. The sample comes from a study of blood T cell repertoires in COVID-19. Assay used: immunoSEQ multiplex PCR; TCRdb lists only in-frame clones, some missing. Among about 16,000 clones listed, about 89% were seen once. The source of this sequence is a man in his 60s with acute or convalescent COVID-19. The sample comprised peripheral blood. The gene calls are TRBV6-5 and TRBJ2-2; TRBD1 might be the D (7 bases). For the CDR3, the DNA is TGTGCCAGCCGGGGGACAGACACCGGGGAGCTGTTTTTT. This translates into CASRGTDTGELFF.